Shown below are 25 T cell receptor beta chains from a single sample sequenced in a study of T cell changes during pregnancy in multiple sclerosis. TCRdb's copy holds only in-frame clones and misses some; the assay was immunoSEQ multiplex PCR. Of under 90,000 clones in the sample, roughly 92% are singletons; the top ten hold approximately 4%. The sample in question was peripheral blood, obtained after pregnancy. These TCRs come from a female donor in good health, enrolled as a control in a pregnancy study.

This chain uses TRBV4-1 with TRBJ1-2; a weak D match, TRBD1 (6 bases). Trimming shortened V by 2 bases and J by 4 bases, and 8 bases separated the two germline ends. This CDR3 contains 13 residues. Germline V gene lookup returns CDR1 MGHRA and CDR2 YSYEKL. This CDR3 is CASSQTGPYGYTF. The CDR3 DNA sequence: TGCGCCAGCAGCCAAACAGGGCCCTATGGCTACACCTTC.

The gene calls are TRBV18 and TRBJ1-3; unclear D gene. V lost 0 bases to trimming and J lost 0 bases, with 12 bases between them. The germline V gene encodes CDR1 KGHSH and CDR2 LQKENI. The CDR3 contains 17 residues. DNA for the CDR3: TGTGCCAGCTCACCACCTGTGGGAGGGCCCTCTGGAAACACCATATATTTT. Amino acids: CASSPPVGGPSGNTIYF.

This chain joins TRBV19 and TRBJ2-3; 9 bases line up with TRBD1. V was pared by 4 bases and J by 0 bases, with 2 bases of the junction left unmatched. The CDR3 totals 15 residues. Germline lookup yields CDR1 LNHDA and CDR2 SQIVND (reference sequence). The CDR3 spells CASSRQGVSTDTQYF. The CDR3 coding sequence is TGTGCCAGTAGTAGACAGGGGGTGAGCACAGATACGCAGTATTTT.

V gene TRBV15 combines with J gene TRBJ2-5; 10 positions agree with TRBD2. J lost 0 bases, V lost 1 base, and 11 bases had no gene match. Germline-derived CDR1 and CDR2 are LNHNV and YYDKDF (reference sequence). The length of the CDR3 is 19 residues. CDR3 amino acids: CATSRGVASGSGYQETQYF. The CDR3 bases are TGTGCCACCAGCAGAGGGGTGGCTAGCGGGAGTGGGTACCAAGAGACCCAGTACTTC.

This chain uses TRBV4-1 with TRBJ2-1; 8 nucleotides line up with TRBD2. Germline V CDR1 and CDR2: MGHRA, YSYEKL. The CDR3 loop spans 15 amino acids. J was trimmed by 4 bases and V by 1 base; bases with no gene match: 3. CDR3 in DNA: TGCGCCAGCAGCCAAGGAATAGCGGGGTACAATGAGCAGTTCTTC. This translates into CASSQGIAGYNEQFF.

This chain links TRBV18 with TRBJ2-7; perhaps TRBD1 as D (7 bases). Trimming cost V 2 bases and J 5 bases, with 10 bases left between them. CDR1 and CDR2 (germline): KGHSH, LQKENI. The CDR3 has 13 residues. This chain's CDR3 is CASSPTGEDEQYF. CDR3 sequence (DNA): TGTGCCAGCTCACCAACAGGGGAGGACGAGCAGTACTTC.

The genes are TRBV29-1 and TRBJ2-5; TRBD2 is a possible D gene (6 bases). The CDR3 runs to 12 residues. CDR1 is SQVTM, CDR2 ANQGSEA, per germline. Trimming left V 4 bases short and J 5 bases short, with 11 bases between. CDR3 bases: TGCAGCGTTGCCGAGGGGAGGGAGACCCAGTACTTC. It specifies CSVAEGRETQYF.

CDR3: CASSLVRAGNTGELFF. The CDR3 nucleotides read TGTGCCAGCAGCTTAGTTCGGGCGGGGAACACCGGGGAGCTGTTTTTT. The chain combines TRBV11-2 with TRBJ2-2; tentative D call: TRBD2 (5 bases). Germline values: CDR1 SGHAT, CDR2 FQNNGV. This CDR3 contains 16 residues. V was clipped by 1 base and J by 1 base, with 10 bases between them.

This chain uses TRBV7-7 with TRBJ2-5; TRBD1 agrees at 7 bases. Germline CDR1 SSHAT, CDR2 FNYEAQ (reference sequence). V shed 4 bases, J shed 1 base, and the junction held 6 bases outside the gene matches. The CDR3 extends over 15 amino acids. The DNA for the CDR3 is TGTGCCAGCAGCTCAAGACAGGGTTTCCAAGAGACCCAGTACTTC. Amino acid sequence: CASSSRQGFQETQYF.

The chain couples TRBV5-4 to TRBJ1-2; D may be TRBD1 (5 bases). The V end was cut by 0 bases, the J end by 8 bases, with 5 bases between. The CDR3 loop spans 11 amino acids. Germline-derived CDR1 and CDR2 are SGHNT and YYREEE (reference sequence). The CDR3 reads CASSLEGGYTF. DNA for the CDR3: TGTGCCAGCAGCTTGGAGGGGGGCTACACCTTC.

V is TRBV28 and J is TRBJ1-1, with D unresolved. This CDR3 is built from 14 residues. Germline CDR1 MDHEN, CDR2 SYDVKM. V gave up 10 bases and J gave up 1 base, with 16 bases separating them. CDR3 sequence reads: CAITVGVPNTEAFF. The CDR3, as DNA: TGTGCCATCACAGTCGGGGTACCGAACACTGAAGCTTTCTTT.

This clone was seen a handful of times. V is TRBV4-2 and J is TRBJ1-3; D unclear. Germline V gene lookup returns CDR1 LGHNA and CDR2 YNFKEQ. The CDR3 runs to 14 residues. The V end was cut by 3 bases, the J end by 0 bases, with 6 bases between. The CDR3 loop is CASSQRGSGNTIYF. In DNA, the CDR3 is TGTGCCAGCAGCCAGCGGGGCTCTGGAAACACCATATATTTT.

The chain combines TRBV14 with TRBJ2-6, with D tentatively TRBD2 (6 bases). The CDR3 is 16 residues long. The germline V gene encodes CDR1 SGHDN and CDR2 FVKESK. Trimming took off 2 bases at V and 2 bases at J, with 10 bases between the two ends. Here the CDR3 reads CASSQYGGAGANVLTF. CDR3 in DNA: TGTGCCAGCAGCCAATACGGCGGGGCTGGGGCCAACGTCCTGACTTTC.

The chain joins TRBV5-1 to TRBJ1-4, with 7 bases identical to TRBD1. The CDR3 covers 14 residues. J gave up 4 bases and V 5 bases, and 5 bases lay outside the gene matches. Germline CDR1 is SGHRS and CDR2 is YFSETQ. The CDR3 spells CASSSGQLNEKLFF. The CDR3 nucleotides read TGCGCCAGCAGTTCGGGACAGCTTAATGAAAAACTGTTTTTT.

This chain connects TRBV10-3 to TRBJ1-6, with 9 bases lining up with TRBD1. There are 15 residues in the CDR3. V shed 10 bases and J 7 bases; nucleotides not matched to a gene: 11. Germline V gene data show CDR1 as ENHRY and CDR2 as SYGVKD. CDR3 coding DNA: TGTGCCACCCGGGAGACCGGGACAGGGAATTCACCCCTCCACTTT. As protein: CATRETGTGNSPLHF.

The chain has TRBV19 and TRBJ2-7, with 8 bases identical to TRBD1. V was pared by 6 bases and J by 3 bases, with 10 bases of the junction left unmatched. In germline, CDR1 is LNHDA, CDR2 SQIVND (reference sequence). The CDR3 extends over 15 amino acids. In DNA, the CDR3 is TGTGCCAGTAGGGAGGACAGGGACGTAATCTACGAGCAGTACTTC. Its translation: CASREDRDVIYEQYF.

This sequence joins TRBV4-1 and TRBJ2-3; 12 bases agree with TRBD2. The germline gives CDR1 MGHRA, CDR2 YSYEKL. The CDR3 sequence is 16 residues long. The V and J ends lost 1 base and 1 base, in that order; junction bases with no gene match: 0. DNA of the CDR3: TGCGCCAGCAGCCAAGGACTAGCGGGGGGCACAGATACGCAGTATTTT. It codes for CASSQGLAGGTDTQYF.

This clone was recorded once. V usage is TRBV28 and J usage is TRBJ2-5; no definite D call. Per germline, CDR1 MDHEN and CDR2 SYDVKM. The CDR3 runs to 13 residues. Trimming left V 2 bases short and J 6 bases short, with 10 bases between. CDR3 in DNA: TGTGCCAGCAGTTTAGGGCCGAAAAAGACCCAGTACTTC. Protein product: CASSLGPKKTQYF. Full variable domain (rest looked up from reference TRBV28 and TRBJ2-5): DVKVTQSSRYLVKRTGEKVFLECVQDMDHENMFWYRQDPGLGLRLIYFSYDVKMKEKGDIPEGYSVSREKKERFSLILESASTNQTSMYLCASSLGPKKTQYFGPGTRLLVL.

The chain carries TRBV25-1 and TRBJ2-2; 9 bases map to TRBD1. V lost 4 bases and J lost 1; bases outside the gene matches: 4. The CDR3 sequence is 16 residues long. Looked up from germline, CDR1 is MGHDK and CDR2 is SYGVNS. CDR3 in amino acids: CASSGLGQGNTGELFF. The CDR3 DNA reads as TGTGCCAGCAGTGGCCTGGGACAGGGGAACACCGGGGAGCTGTTTTTT.

The chain carries TRBV18 and TRBJ1-1, with 8 bases identical to TRBD1. Unmatched junction bases numbered 6, after V lost 8 bases and J lost 4 bases. This CDR3 has 13 residues. Germline values: CDR1 KGHSH, CDR2 LQKENI. The CDR3 DNA sequence: TGTGCCAGCACTGGGACAGGAGGCACTGAAGCTTTCTTT. Its protein product is CASTGTGGTEAFF.

This clone was seen a single time. V is TRBV10-3 and J is TRBJ2-1; a weak D match, TRBD2 (6 bases). The germline V gene encodes CDR1 ENHRY and CDR2 SYGVKD. V was clipped by 5 bases and J by 0 bases, with 11 bases between them. The CDR3 extends over 15 amino acids. In nucleotides, the CDR3 is TGTGCCATCAGTTTTGCGGGAAGCTCCTACAATGAGCAGTTCTTC. This translates into CAISFAGSSYNEQFF.

This sequence joins TRBV7-9 and TRBJ2-6; 8 bases line up with TRBD1. The ends lost 1 base at V and 0 bases at J; junction bases unmatched: 5. Germline values: CDR1 SEHNR, CDR2 FQNEAQ (reference sequence). The CDR3 contains 18 residues. The CDR3 DNA reads as TGTGCCAGCAGCTTAGGCCCAGGGGGCTCCTCTGGGGCCAACGTCCTGACTTTC. This translates into CASSLGPGGSSGANVLTF.

V gene TRBV11-2 combines with J gene TRBJ2-1; 11 positions agree with TRBD2. In germline, CDR1 is SGHAT, CDR2 FQNNGV. This CDR3 contains 15 residues. V gave up 6 bases and J gave up 8 bases; unmatched junction bases: 9. The CDR3 sequence is CASRLAGGLGDEQFF. CDR3 nucleotide sequence: TGTGCCAGCAGGCTAGCGGGGGGCCTTGGGGATGAGCAGTTCTTC.

The chain links TRBV6-1 to TRBJ1-6, with 9 bases aligning to TRBD1. The CDR3 is made up of 15 amino acids. J was trimmed by 7 bases and V by 10 bases; bases with no gene match: 11. Looked up from germline, CDR1 is MNHNS and CDR2 is SASEGT. For the CDR3, the DNA is TGTGCCACCGTGGCCTTACAGGGGGCGAATTCACCCCTCCACTTT. This encodes CATVALQGANSPLHF.

This chain connects TRBV28 to TRBJ1-2, with D possibly matching TRBD1 (6 bases). CDR1 and CDR2 (germline): MDHEN, SYDVKM. V was trimmed by 6 bases and J by 1 base, leaving 18 bases between them. The CDR3 covers 16 residues. CDR3 bases: TGTGCCAGCAGCTGGGGGGGCGGCAGGGGTAACTATGGCTACACCTTC. This gives the protein CASSWGGGRGNYGYTF.